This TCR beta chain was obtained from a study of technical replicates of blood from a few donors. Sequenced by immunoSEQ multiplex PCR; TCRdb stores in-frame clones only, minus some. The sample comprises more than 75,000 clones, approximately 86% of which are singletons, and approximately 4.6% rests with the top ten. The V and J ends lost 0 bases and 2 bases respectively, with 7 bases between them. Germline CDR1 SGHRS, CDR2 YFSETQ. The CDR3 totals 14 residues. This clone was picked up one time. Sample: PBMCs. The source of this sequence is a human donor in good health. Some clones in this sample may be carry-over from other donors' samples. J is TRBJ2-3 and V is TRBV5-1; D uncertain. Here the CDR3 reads CASSLVQSTDTQYF. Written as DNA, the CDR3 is TGCGCCAGCAGCTTGGTCCAGTCCACAGATACGCAGTATTTT.